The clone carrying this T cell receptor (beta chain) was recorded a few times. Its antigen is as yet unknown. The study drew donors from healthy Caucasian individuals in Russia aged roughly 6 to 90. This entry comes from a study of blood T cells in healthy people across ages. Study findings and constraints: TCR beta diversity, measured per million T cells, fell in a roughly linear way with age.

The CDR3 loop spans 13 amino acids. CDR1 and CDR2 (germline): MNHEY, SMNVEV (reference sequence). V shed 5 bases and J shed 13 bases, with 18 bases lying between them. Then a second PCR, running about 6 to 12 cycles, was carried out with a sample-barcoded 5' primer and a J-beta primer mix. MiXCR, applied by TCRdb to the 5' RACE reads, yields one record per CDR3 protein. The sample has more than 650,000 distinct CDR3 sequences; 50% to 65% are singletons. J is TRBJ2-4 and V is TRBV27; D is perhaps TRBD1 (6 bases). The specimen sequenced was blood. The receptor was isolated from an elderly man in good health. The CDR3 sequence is CASSAGQYQTQYF. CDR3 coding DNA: TGTGCCAGCAGTGCAGGACAGTATCAAACCCAGTACTTC.